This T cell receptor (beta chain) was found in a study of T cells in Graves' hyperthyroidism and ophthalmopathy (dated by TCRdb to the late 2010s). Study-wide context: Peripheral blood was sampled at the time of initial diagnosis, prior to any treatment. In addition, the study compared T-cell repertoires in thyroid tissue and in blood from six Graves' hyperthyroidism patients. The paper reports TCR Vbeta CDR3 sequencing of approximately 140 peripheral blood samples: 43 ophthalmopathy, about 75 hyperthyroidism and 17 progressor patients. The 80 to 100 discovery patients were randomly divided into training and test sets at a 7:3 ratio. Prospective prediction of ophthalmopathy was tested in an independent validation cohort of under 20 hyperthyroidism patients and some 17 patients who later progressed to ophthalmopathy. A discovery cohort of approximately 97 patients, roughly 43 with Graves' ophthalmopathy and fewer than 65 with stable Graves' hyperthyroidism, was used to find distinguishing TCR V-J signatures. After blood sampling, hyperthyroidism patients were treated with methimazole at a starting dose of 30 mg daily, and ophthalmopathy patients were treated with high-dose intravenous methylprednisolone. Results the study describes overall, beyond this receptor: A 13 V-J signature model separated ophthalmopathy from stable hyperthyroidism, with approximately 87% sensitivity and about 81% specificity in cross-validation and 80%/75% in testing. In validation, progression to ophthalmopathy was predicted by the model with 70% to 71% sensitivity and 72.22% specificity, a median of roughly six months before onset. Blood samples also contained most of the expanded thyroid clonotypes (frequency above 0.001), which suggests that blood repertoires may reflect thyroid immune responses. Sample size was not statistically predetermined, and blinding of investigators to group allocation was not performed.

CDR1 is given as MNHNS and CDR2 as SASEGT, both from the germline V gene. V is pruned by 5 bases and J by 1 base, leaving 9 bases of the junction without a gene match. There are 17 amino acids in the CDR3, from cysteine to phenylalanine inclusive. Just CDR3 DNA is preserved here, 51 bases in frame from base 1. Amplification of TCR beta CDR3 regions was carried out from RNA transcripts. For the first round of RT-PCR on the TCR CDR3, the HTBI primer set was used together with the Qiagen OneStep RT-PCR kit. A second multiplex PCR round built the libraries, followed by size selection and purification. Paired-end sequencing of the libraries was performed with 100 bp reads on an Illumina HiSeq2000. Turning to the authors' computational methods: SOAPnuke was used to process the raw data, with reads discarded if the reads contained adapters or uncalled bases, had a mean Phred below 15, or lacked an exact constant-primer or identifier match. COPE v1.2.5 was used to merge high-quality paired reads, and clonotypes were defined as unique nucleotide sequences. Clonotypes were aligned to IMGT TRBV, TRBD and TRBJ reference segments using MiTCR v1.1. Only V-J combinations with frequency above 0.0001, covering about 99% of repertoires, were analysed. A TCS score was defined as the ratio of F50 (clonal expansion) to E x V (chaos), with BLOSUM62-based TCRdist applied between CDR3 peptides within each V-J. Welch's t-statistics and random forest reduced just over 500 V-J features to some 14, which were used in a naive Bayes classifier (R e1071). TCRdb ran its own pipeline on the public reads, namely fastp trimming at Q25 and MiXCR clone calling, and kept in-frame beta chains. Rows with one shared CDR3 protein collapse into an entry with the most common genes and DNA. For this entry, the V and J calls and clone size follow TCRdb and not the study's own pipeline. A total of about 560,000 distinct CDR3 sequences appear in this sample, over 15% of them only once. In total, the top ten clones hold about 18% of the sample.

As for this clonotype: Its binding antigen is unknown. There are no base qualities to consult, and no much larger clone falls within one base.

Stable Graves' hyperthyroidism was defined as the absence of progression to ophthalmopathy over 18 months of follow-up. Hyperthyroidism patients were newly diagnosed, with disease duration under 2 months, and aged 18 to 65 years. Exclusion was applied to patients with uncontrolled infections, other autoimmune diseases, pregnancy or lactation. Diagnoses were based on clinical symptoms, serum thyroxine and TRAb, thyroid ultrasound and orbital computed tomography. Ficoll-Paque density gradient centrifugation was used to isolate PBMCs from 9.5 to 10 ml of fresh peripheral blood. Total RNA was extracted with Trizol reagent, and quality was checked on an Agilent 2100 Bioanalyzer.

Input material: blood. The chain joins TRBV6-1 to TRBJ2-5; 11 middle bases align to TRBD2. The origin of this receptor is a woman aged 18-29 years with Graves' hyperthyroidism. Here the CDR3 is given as CASSYYRLAGPQETQYF. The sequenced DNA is TGTGCCAGCAGTTATTACAGACTAGCGGGACCCCAAGAGACCCAGTACTTC.